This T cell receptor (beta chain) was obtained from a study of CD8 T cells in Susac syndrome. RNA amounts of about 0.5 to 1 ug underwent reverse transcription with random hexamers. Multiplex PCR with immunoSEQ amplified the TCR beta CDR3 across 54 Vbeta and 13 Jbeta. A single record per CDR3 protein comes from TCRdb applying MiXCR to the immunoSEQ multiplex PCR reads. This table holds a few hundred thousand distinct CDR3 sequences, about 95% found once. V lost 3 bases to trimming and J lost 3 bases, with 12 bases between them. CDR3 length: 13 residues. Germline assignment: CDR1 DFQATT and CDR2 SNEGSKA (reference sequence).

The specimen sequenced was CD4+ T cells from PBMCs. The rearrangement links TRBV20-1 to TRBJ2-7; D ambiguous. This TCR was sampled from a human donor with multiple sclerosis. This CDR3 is CSASALYNYEQYF. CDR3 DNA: TGCAGTGCTAGCGCACTGTATAACTACGAGCAGTACTTC.